This is a list of T cell receptor beta chains from one sample in a study of radiotherapy plus CTLA-4 blockade in lung cancer. Sequenced by immunoSEQ multiplex PCR; TCRdb stores in-frame clones only, minus some. The sample yields tens of thousands of clones, less than 85% seen once. The sequences come from peripheral blood, collected from a patient treated with radiotherapy plus ipilimumab. These receptors originate from a human donor with non-small cell lung cancer who had stable disease on radiotherapy plus ipilimumab. Both conserved end residues are part of each CDR3. Fields, in order: V gene, clone size, D gene, CDR3 length, J gene, CDR3 protein, CDR3 DNA. D genes are given only for firm matches. Some rows have no size entry. The others give once, few or many, or a class for an expanded clone.

TRBV5-1,NA,TRBD1,17,TRBJ2-1,CASSLFFVGGRGDEQFF,TGCGCCAGCAGCTTATTTTTCGTAGGGGGCAGAGGGGATGAGCAGTTCTTC
TRBV7-9,NA,NA,15,TRBJ2-1,CASSLRGTEYNEQFF,TGTGCCAGCAGCCTCCGCGGGACGGAGTACAATGAGCAGTTCTTC
TRBV7-9,NA,TRBD1,19,TRBJ2-3,CASSLSPGTGGTFADTQYF,TGTGCCAGCAGCTTAAGCCCAGGGACAGGGGGCACCTTCGCAGATACGCAGTATTTT
TRBV28,NA,TRBD1,13,TRBJ1-2,CASSSGQDDGYTF,TGTGCCAGCAGTTCGGGACAGGACGATGGCTACACCTTC
TRBV7-3,few,TRBD1,13,TRBJ1-2,CASSDRQGNGYTF,TGTGCCAGCAGCGACCGACAGGGGAACGGCTACACCTTC
TRBV18,NA,NA,12,TRBJ2-3,CASSPSTDTQYF,TGTGCCAGCTCACCGAGCACAGATACGCAGTATTTT
TRBV11-2,few,NA,12,TRBJ1-2,CASSFGRYGYTF,TGTGCCAGCAGCTTCGGACGCTATGGCTACACCTTC
TRBV7-7,once,NA,13,TRBJ2-7,CASSPAGAHEQYF,TGTGCCAGCAGCCCCGCAGGGGCCCACGAGCAGTACTTC
TRBV19,NA,NA,15,TRBJ1-3,CASSMHKSSGNTIYF,TGTGCCAGTAGTATGCACAAGAGCTCTGGAAACACCATATATTTT
TRBV10-3,NA,TRBD1,17,TRBJ2-1,CAISESLQGAAYNEQFF,TGTGCCATCAGTGAGTCGCTACAGGGGGCTGCCTACAATGAGCAGTTCTTC
TRBV7-8,NA,NA,17,TRBJ1-4,CASSLLGFAGTNEKLFF,TGTGCCAGCAGCTTATTGGGATTCGCGGGCACTAATGAAAAACTGTTTTTT
TRBV5-6,few,NA,15,TRBJ1-2,CASTLDGIKHYGYTF,TGTGCCAGCACCCTAGACGGGATAAAACACTATGGCTACACCTTC
TRBV5-1,few,TRBD2,14,TRBJ2-5,CASSLGLAGETQYF,TGCGCCAGCAGCTTGGGACTAGCGGGAGAGACCCAGTACTTC
TRBV5-4,few,NA,13,TRBJ2-5,CASSSTDFGTQYF,TGTGCCAGCAGCTCAACAGATTTTGGGACCCAGTACTTC
TRBV27,NA,TRBD1,15,TRBJ2-2,CASSPGQGAVGELFF,TGTGCCAGCAGTCCAGGACAGGGGGCCGTCGGGGAGCTGTTTTTT
TRBV19,NA,NA,11,TRBJ1-2,CASTFFFGYTF,TGTGCCAGTACCTTCTTCTTCGGCTACACCTTC